These 14 T cell receptor beta chains were all obtained from the same sample, sequenced in a study of blood T cells in healthy people across ages (dated by TCRdb to the mid-2010s). The library relied on 5' RACE. Data came from an Illumina HiSeq 2500. A second PCR of about 6 to 11 cycles was performed with a sample-barcoded 5' primer and a J-beta primer mix. Starting from the raw public reads, TCRdb applied fastp trimming at Q25, assembled clones with MiXCR and retained in-frame beta chains. One record per CDR3 amino acid sequence lists the most common genes and DNA. The sample table shows approximately 790,000 distinct CDR3 sequences, and approximately 67% are seen once. Jointly, the top ten make up roughly 25% of the sample. The sequenced sample consisted of blood. Every receptor here comes from a man aged 25-40 years in good health.

This clonotype was seen a handful of times. The chain carries TRBV12-3 or TRBV12-4 and TRBJ2-5, with D unclear. The CDR3 sequence is 12 residues long. Trimming cost V 8 bases and J 5 bases, with 12 bases left between them. CDR3 bases: TGTGCCAGCCTTAAGGCTGGGGAGACCCAGTACTTC. Its translation: CASLKAGETQYF.

The V gene is TRBV6-2 or TRBV6-3, the J gene TRBJ2-7; TRBD2 might be the D (6 bases). V gave up 4 bases and J gave up 1 base, with 14 bases separating them. This CDR3 spans 15 amino acids. The germline gives CDR1 MNHEY, CDR2 SVGEGT. This CDR3 reads CASSFPGDISYEQYF. The CDR3 DNA reads as TGTGCCAGCAGTTTTCCGGGGGATATATCCTACGAGCAGTACTTC.

The DNA for the CDR3 is TGTGCCACCAGTGACCCGTCGGTCGGGGGTGGCGGCGAGCAGTACTTC. Amino acids: CATSDPSVGGGGEQYF. The rearrangement joins TRBV24-1 to TRBJ2-7, with D perhaps TRBD2 (6 bases). The CDR3 totals 16 residues. V was trimmed by 4 bases and J by 6 bases, leaving 21 bases between them. CDR1 is KGHDR, CDR2 SFDVKD, per germline.

The rearrangement uses TRBV7-8 and TRBJ1-1; weak D call: TRBD1 (6 bases). CDR3 length: 14 amino acids. Germline CDR1 reads SGHVS; CDR2 reads FQNEAQ. V was cut by 6 bases and J by 1 base, with 12 bases left in between. For the CDR3, the DNA is TGTGCCAGCAGTTCGACAGGACCGAACACTGAAGCTTTCTTT. This gives the protein CASSSTGPNTEAFF.

This clonotype was seen once. This chain connects TRBV20-1 to TRBJ2-1, with 12 bases fitting TRBD1. J was trimmed by 3 bases and V by 1 base; bases with no gene match: 13. This CDR3 spans 19 amino acids. The germline gives CDR1 DFQATT, CDR2 SNEGSKA (reference sequence). In nucleotides, the CDR3 is TGCAGTGCTAGAGGATTGGGACAGGGGGCCTCCGAAAACTACAATGAGCAGTTCTTC. As protein: CSARGLGQGASENYNEQFF.

The rearrangement links TRBV7-2 to TRBJ1-2; 10 nucleotides align to TRBD1. CDR1 and CDR2 (germline): SGHTA, FQGNSA. This CDR3 has 14 residues. With V trimmed by 1 base and J by 12 bases, 8 bases remained unmatched. The CDR3 is CASSLEGTGADHTF. CDR3 in DNA: TGTGCCAGCAGCTTAGAAGGGACAGGGGCCGACCACACCTTC.

This chain uses TRBV10-3 with TRBJ2-1; 14 bases match TRBD2. V shed 5 bases, J shed 8 bases, and the junction held 11 bases outside the gene matches. Per the germline V gene, CDR1 is ENHRY and CDR2 is SYGVKD. The CDR3 has 17 residues. The CDR3 sequence: CAISLLPGTSGGYEQFF. The CDR3 DNA follows: TGTGCCATCAGTCTTCTACCCGGGACTAGCGGGGGCTATGAGCAGTTCTTC.

The chain joins TRBV28 to TRBJ2-7; D is undetermined. V lost 10 bases and J 5 bases, leaving 9 bases between the germline ends. Germline CDR1 and CDR2: MDHEN and SYDVKM. The CDR3 length is 10 residues. The CDR3 DNA reads TGTGCCACCGTCCGAAACGAGCAGTACTTC. This encodes CATVRNEQYF.

The V call is TRBV12-3 or TRBV12-4, the J call TRBJ1-4; D gene uncertain. V was trimmed by 10 bases and J by 8 bases, leaving 20 bases between them. The CDR3 is made up of 14 amino acids. CDR3 DNA sequence: TGTGCCACAAAGACCGCGCTGTTTGAAGAAAAACTGTTTTTT. Translating it yields CATKTALFEEKLFF.

This rearrangement joins TRBV3-1 to TRBJ2-3; TRBD2 is a possible D gene (5 bases). V was trimmed by 0 bases and J by 5 bases, leaving 15 bases between them. CDR1 is LGHDT and CDR2 is YNNKEL in the germline V gene (reference sequence). The CDR3 runs to 16 residues. Here the CDR3 reads CASSQDEAGRGDTQYF. CDR3 nucleotides: TGTGCCAGCAGCCAAGACGAGGCGGGTAGAGGAGATACGCAGTATTTT.

The J gene is TRBJ1-6, the V gene TRBV27; 8 nucleotides match TRBD1. The CDR3 is 16 amino acids. Germline lookup yields CDR1 MNHEY and CDR2 SMNVEV (reference sequence). V dropped 6 bases and J dropped 9; count of bases not matched to a gene: 13. The DNA of the CDR3 is TGTGCCAGCAGCTTACTCGTAGGACAGGGTAGTTCACCCCTCCACTTT. This gives the protein CASSLLVGQGSSPLHF.

V usage is TRBV7-9 and J usage is TRBJ1-1; D ambiguous. The germline V gene has CDR1 SEHNR and CDR2 FQNEAQ (reference sequence). The CDR3 length is 12 residues. The V end was cut by 6 bases, the J end by 0 bases, with 5 bases between. The CDR3, as DNA: TGTGCCAGCAGTCTTATGAACACTGAAGCTTTCTTT. Protein: CASSLMNTEAFF.

V gene TRBV2 combines with J gene TRBJ1-5; D is ambiguous. The germline V gene has CDR1 SNHLY and CDR2 FYNNEI. CDR3 length: 12 amino acids. With 4 bases removed from V and 5 bases from J, the gap between germline ends came to 6 bases. The CDR3 loop is CASSVLHQPQHF. The CDR3, as DNA: TGTGCCAGCAGTGTACTACATCAGCCCCAGCATTTT.

V gene TRBV10-3 combines with J gene TRBJ2-4; 14 bases map to TRBD2. With the DNA end fitting TRBJ2-7 better, the J assignment may be wrong. The length of the CDR3 is 15 residues. CDR1 and CDR2 from the germline V gene are ENHRY and SYGVKD. The CDR3 protein is CAISLTSGGAYEQYF. CDR3 DNA sequence: TGTGCCATCAGCCTGACTAGCGGGGGGGCGTACGAGCAGTACTTC.